The clone carrying this TCR beta chain came up once. Measured with immunoSEQ multiplex PCR; TCRdb has only the in-frame clones, and not every one. The table lists around 72,000 clones, roughly 89% of them singletons, with less than 0.4% in the top ten. The source of the sample is a study of technical replicates of blood from several donors. Sequencing was done on a sample of T cells isolated from PBMCs. The TCR was taken from a human donor in good health. Some clones in this sample may be carry-over from other donors' samples.

CDR3: CASSIDLETGLAYEQYF. CDR3 DNA sequence: TGTGCCAGTAGTATAGATCTGGAGACAGGGCTAGCCTACGAGCAGTACTTC. The chain carries TRBV19 and TRBJ2-7, with 7 nucleotides matching TRBD1. Looked up from germline, CDR1 is LNHDA and CDR2 is SQIVND (reference sequence). This CDR3 has 17 residues. The V gene end was trimmed by 0 bases and the J gene end by 2 bases; junction bases not matched to a gene: 10.